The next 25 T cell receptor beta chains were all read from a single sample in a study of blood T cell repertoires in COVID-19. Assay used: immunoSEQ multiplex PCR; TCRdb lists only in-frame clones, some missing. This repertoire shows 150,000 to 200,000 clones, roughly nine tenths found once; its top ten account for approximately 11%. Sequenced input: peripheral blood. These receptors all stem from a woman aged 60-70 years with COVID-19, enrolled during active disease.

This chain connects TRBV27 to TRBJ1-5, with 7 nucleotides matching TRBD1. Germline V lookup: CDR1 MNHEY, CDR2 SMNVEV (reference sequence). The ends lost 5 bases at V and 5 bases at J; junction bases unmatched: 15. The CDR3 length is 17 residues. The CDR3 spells CASSLHRRQGHHQPQHF. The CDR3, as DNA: TGTGCCAGCAGTCTCCACCGTCGACAGGGACACCATCAGCCCCAGCATTTT.

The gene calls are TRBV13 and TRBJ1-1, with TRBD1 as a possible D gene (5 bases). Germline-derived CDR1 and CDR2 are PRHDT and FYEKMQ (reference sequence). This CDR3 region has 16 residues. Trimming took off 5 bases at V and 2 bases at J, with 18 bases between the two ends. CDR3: CASSPAGTITNTEAFF. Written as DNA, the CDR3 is TGTGCCAGCAGCCCGGCCGGGACTATTACTAACACTGAAGCTTTCTTT.

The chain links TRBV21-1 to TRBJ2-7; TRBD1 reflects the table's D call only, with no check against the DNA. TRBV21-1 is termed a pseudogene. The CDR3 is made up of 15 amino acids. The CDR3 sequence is CASSILDRGGYEQYF. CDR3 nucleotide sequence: TGTGCCAGCAGCATTCTCGACAGGGGAGGCTACGAGCAGTACTTC.

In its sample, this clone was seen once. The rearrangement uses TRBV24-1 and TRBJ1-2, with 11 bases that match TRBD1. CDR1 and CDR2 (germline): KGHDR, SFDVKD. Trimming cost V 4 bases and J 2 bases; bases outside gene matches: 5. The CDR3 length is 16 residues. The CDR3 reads CATSDGGQGGNYGYTF. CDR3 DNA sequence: TGTGCCACCAGTGACGGGGGACAGGGGGGCAACTATGGCTACACCTTC.

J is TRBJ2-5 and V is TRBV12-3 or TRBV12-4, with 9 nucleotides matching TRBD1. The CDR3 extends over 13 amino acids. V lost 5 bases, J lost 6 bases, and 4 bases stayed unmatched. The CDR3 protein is CASSTGGSQTQYF. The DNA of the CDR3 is TGTGCCAGCAGTACAGGGGGCTCCCAGACCCAGTACTTC.

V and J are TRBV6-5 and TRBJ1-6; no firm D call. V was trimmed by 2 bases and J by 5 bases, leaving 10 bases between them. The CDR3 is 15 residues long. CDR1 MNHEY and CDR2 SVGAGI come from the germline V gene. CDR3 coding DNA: TGTGCCAGCAGTTACCGGGTCGAGAATAATTCACCCCTCCACTTT. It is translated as CASSYRVENNSPLHF.

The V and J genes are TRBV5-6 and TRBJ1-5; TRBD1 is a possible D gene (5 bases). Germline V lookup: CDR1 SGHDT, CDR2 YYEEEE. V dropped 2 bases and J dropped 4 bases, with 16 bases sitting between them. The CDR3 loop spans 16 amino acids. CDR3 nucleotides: TGTGCCAGCAGCTTAGCCTACAGGCTACCAAATCAGCCCCAGCATTTT. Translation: CASSLAYRLPNQPQHF.

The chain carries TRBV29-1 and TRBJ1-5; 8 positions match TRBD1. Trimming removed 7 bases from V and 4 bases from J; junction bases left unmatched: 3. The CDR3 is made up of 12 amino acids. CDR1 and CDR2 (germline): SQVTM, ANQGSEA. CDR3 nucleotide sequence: TGCAGCGCTGGGACAGGTAATCAGCCCCAGCATTTT. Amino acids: CSAGTGNQPQHF.

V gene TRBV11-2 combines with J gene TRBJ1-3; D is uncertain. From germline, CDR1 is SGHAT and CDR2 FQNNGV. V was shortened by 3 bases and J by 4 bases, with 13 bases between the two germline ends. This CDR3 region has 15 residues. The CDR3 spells CASSFDGIAGNTIYF. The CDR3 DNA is TGTGCCAGCAGCTTCGACGGTATAGCCGGAAACACCATATATTTT.

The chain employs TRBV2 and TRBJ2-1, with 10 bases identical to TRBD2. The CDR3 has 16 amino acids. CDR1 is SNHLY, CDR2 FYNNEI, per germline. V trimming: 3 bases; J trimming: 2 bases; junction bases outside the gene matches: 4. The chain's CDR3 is CASSDVGLAAYNEQFF. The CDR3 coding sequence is TGTGCCAGCAGTGATGTCGGACTAGCGGCCTACAATGAGCAGTTCTTC.

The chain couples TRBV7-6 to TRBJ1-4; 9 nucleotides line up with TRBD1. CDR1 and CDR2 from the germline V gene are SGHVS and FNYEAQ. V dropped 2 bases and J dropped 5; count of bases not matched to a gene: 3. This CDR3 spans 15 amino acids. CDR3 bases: TGTGCCAGCAGCTTATCTGGACAGGGGAATGAAAAACTGTTTTTT. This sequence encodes CASSLSGQGNEKLFF.

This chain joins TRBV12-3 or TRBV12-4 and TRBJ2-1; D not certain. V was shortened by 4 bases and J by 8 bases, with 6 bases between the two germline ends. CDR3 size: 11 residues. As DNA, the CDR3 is TGTGCCAGCAGTTCAGGCCATGAGCAGTTCTTC. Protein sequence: CASSSGHEQFF.

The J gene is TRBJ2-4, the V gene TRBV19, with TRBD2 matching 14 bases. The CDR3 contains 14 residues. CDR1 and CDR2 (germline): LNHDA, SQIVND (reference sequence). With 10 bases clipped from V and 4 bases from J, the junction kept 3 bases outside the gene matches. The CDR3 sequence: CATRLAGGKNIQYF. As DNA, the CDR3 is TGTGCCACCCGACTAGCGGGAGGGAAAAACATTCAGTACTTC.

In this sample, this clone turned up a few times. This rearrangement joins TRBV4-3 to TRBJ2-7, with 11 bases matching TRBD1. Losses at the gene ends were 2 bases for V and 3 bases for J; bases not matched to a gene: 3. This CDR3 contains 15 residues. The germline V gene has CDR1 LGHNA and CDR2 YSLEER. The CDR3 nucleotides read TGCGCCAGCAGCCAATTTGGGACAGGGGGCTACGAGCAGTACTTC. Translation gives CASSQFGTGGYEQYF.

The CDR3 reads CASSEPGQGNYGYTF. CDR3 bases: TGTGCCAGTAGTGAGCCGGGACAGGGGAACTATGGCTACACCTTC. V usage is TRBV19 and J usage is TRBJ1-2; 10 bases match TRBD1. J lost 2 bases, V lost 5 bases, and 5 bases had no gene match. CDR1 LNHDA and CDR2 SQIVND come from the germline V gene (reference sequence). This CDR3 comprises 15 residues. Combining the CDR3 with reference TRBV19 and TRBJ1-2 gives the whole variable domain DGGITQSPKYLFRKEGQNVTLSCEQNLNHDAMYWYRQDPGQGLRLIYYSQIVNDFQKGDIAEGYSVSREKKESFPLTVTSAQKNPTAFYLCASSEPGQGNYGYTFGSGTRLTVV.

CDR3 DNA sequence: TGTGCCAGCAGTGGTCTGGACAGGGGGAATGGAAACACCATATATTTT. Residues: CASSGLDRGNGNTIYF. The chain joins TRBV25-1 to TRBJ1-3; 10 bases line up with TRBD1. Germline-derived CDR1 and CDR2 are MGHDK and SYGVNS. After removal of 4 bases from V and 3 bases from J, the junction contained 6 bases not matched to a gene. This CDR3 comprises 16 residues. The full variable domain, completed using reference TRBV25-1 and TRBJ1-3, is EADIYQTPRYLVIGTGKKITLECSQTMGHDKMYWYQQDPGMELHLIHYSYGVNSTEKGDLSSESTVSRIRTEHFPLTLESARPSHTSQYLCASSGLDRGNGNTIYFGEGSWLTVV.

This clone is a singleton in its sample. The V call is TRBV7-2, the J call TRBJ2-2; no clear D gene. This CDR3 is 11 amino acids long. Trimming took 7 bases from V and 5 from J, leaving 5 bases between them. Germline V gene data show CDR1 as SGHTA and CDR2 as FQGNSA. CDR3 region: CASIVTGELFF. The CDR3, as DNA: TGTGCCAGCATCGTTACCGGGGAGCTGTTTTTT.

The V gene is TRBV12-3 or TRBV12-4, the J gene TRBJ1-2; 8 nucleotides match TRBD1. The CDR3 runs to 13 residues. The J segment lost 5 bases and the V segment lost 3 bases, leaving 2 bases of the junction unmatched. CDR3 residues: CASSLGTGYGYTF. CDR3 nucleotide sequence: TGTGCCAGCAGTTTGGGGACAGGTTATGGCTACACCTTC.

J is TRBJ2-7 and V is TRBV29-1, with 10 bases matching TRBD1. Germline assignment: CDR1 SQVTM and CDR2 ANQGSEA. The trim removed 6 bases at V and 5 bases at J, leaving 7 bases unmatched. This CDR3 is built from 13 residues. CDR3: CSVGTGDLNEQYF. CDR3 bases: TGCAGCGTCGGGACAGGGGACTTAAACGAGCAGTACTTC.

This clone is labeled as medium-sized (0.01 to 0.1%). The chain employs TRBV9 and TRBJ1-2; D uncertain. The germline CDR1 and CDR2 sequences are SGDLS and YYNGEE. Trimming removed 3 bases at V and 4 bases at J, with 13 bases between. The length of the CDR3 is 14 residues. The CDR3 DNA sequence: TGTGCCAGCAGCGGAACCGGGATCTTCTATGGCTACACCTTC. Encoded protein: CASSGTGIFYGYTF.

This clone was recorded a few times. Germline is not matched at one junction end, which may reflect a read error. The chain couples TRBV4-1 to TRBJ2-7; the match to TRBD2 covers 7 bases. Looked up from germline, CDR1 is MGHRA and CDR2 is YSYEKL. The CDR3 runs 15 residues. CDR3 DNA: TGCGCCAGCACCCAAGGCCTAGCGGAGTCCTACGAGCAGTACTTC. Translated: CASTQGLAESYEQYF.

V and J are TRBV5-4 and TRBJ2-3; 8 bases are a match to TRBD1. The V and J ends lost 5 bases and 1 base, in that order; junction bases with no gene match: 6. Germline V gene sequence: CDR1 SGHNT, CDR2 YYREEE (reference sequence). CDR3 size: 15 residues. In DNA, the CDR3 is TGTGCCAGCAGATCTGGACAGGGTCGCACAGATACGCAGTATTTT. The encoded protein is CASRSGQGRTDTQYF.

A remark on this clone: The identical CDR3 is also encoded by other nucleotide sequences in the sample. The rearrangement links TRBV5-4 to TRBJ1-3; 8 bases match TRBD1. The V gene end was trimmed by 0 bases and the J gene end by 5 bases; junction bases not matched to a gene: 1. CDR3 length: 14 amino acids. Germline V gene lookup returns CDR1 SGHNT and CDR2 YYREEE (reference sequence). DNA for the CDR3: TGTGCCAGCAGCTTGGGACAGGGGCGAAACACCATATATTTT. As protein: CASSLGQGRNTIYF.

CDR3 sequence (DNA): TGTGCCTGGACCCTACAGGGGACGAATGGCTACACCTTC. This gives the protein CAWTLQGTNGYTF. The chain couples TRBV30 to TRBJ1-2, with TRBD1 identical over 7 bases. CDR1 and CDR2 (germline): GTSNPN, SVGIG (reference sequence). V gave up 4 bases and J gave up 6 bases; unmatched junction bases: 8. The CDR3 is 13 residues long. Full variable domain (remainder filled in from reference TRBV30 and TRBJ1-2): SQTIHQWPATLVQPVGSPLSLECTVEGTSNPNLYWYRQAAGRGLQLLFYSVGIGQISSEVPQNLSASRPQDRQFILSSKKLLLSDSGFYLCAWTLQGTNGYTFGSGTRLTVV.

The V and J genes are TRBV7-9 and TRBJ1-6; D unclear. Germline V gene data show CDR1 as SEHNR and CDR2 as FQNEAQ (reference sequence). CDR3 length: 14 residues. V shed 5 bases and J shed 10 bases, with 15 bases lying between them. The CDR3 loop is CASSPPASSSPLHF. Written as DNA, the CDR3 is TGTGCCAGCAGCCCCCCGGCTTCTAGCTCACCCCTCCACTTT. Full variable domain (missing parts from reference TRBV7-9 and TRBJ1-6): DTGVSQNPRHKITKRGQNVTFRCDPISEHNRLYWYRQTLGQGPEFLTYFQNEAQLEKSRLLSDRFSAERPKGSFSTLEIQRTEQGDSAMYLCASSPPASSSPLHFGNGTRLTVT.